The rows below give T cell receptor beta chains drawn from one sample of a study of TIL therapy for anti-PD-1-resistant metastatic lung cancer. The data were produced by immunoSEQ multiplex PCR, yet TCRdb's version contains in-frame clones alone and is incomplete. The sample records about 17,000 clones, roughly 79% being singletons. Source: blood, taken at baseline. These receptors all stem from a person between 25 and 80 years old with non-small cell lung cancer. CDR3s include the opening cysteine and the closing phenylalanine or tryptophan. A D gene is named only where the DNA matches it firmly. Only some rows state a clone size, as once, few, many or a class for expanded clones.

J gene,V gene,D gene,clone size,CDR3 protein,CDR3 DNA
TRBJ2-1,TRBV19,NA,NA,CASSIATGVGNEQFF,TGTGCCAGTAGTATTGCGACAGGCGTCGGGAATGAGCAATTCTTC
TRBJ2-7,TRBV4-2,NA,NA,CASSHKSSGVYEQYF,TGTGCCAGCAGCCATAAGTCGAGCGGAGTTTATGAGCAGTACTTC
TRBJ1-2,TRBV30,NA,NA,CAWTRGANYGYTF,TGTGCCTGGACAAGGGGGGCTAACTATGGCTACACCTTC
TRBJ2-1,TRBV5-1,NA,NA,CASSLAGTHNEQFF,TGCGCCAGCAGCTTGGCCGGGACTCACAATGAGCAGTTCTTC
TRBJ2-1,TRBV7-2,TRBD2,NA,CASSLRFASGGAGEQFF,TGTGCCAGCAGCTTACGATTTGCTAGCGGGGGGGCGGGTGAGCAGTTCTTC
TRBJ2-3,TRBV30,NA,NA,CAWTQGIVTDTQYF,TGTGCCTGGACCCAGGGGATCGTCACAGATACGCAGTATTTT
TRBJ2-7,TRBV30,NA,NA,CAWSVGRTTPYEQYF,TGTGCCTGGAGTGTAGGGAGAACTACTCCCTACGAGCAGTACTTC
TRBJ2-3,TRBV7-8,TRBD2,NA,CASRAGTSGGDTQYF,TGTGCCAGCAGGGCCGGGACTAGCGGTGGAGATACGCAGTATTTT
TRBJ1-2,TRBV6-5,NA,NA,CASSPSGGERGYTF,TGTGCCAGCAGCCCATCGGGGGGAGAGAGAGGCTACACCTTC
TRBJ1-2,TRBV30,NA,few,CAWSDRADYGYTF,TGTGCCTGGAGTGACAGGGCTGACTATGGCTACACCTTC
TRBJ2-1,TRBV11-2,NA,NA,CASSLLGGRNYNEQFF,TGTGCCAGCAGCTTACTTGGGGGACGGAATTACAATGAGCAGTTCTTC
TRBJ1-2,TRBV9,TRBD1,NA,CASSPNPGRDSGYTF,TGTGCCAGCAGCCCGAATCCGGGCAGGGACAGTGGCTACACCTTC
TRBJ2-7,TRBV7-9,TRBD1,NA,CASSSTGGVSLYF,TGTGCCAGCAGCTCGACAGGGGGCGTTTCTCTGTACTTC
TRBJ2-6,TRBV27,NA,once,CASSTGQPGANVLTF,TGTGCCAGCAGCACAGGACAGCCTGGGGCCAACGTCCTGACTTTC
TRBJ2-5,TRBV5-1,NA,NA,CASSFAEETQYF,TGCGCCAGCAGCTTCGCCGAAGAGACCCAGTACTTC
TRBJ2-5,TRBV7-2,TRBD2,NA,CASSFGDLAGGPRETQYF,TGTGCCAGCAGCTTCGGAGATCTAGCGGGGGGGCCTCGGGAGACCCAGTACTTC
TRBJ1-6,TRBV9,NA,NA,CASSVGGSNSPLHF,TGTGCCAGCAGCGTAGGGGGCTCTAATTCACCCCTCCACTTT
TRBJ1-5,TRBV19,NA,NA,CASSPAPSRGNQPQHF,TGTGCCAGTAGTCCTGCCCCCAGTCGAGGCAATCAGCCCCAGCATTTT
TRBJ2-7,TRBV27,NA,NA,CASSLGLGVTEQYF,TGTGCCAGCAGTTTAGGTTTGGGGGTAACGGAGCAGTACTTC
TRBJ2-5,TRBV5-1,TRBD2,NA,CASSLIGGGFQETQYF,TGCGCCAGCAGCTTGATCGGCGGGGGGTTCCAAGAGACCCAGTACTTC
TRBJ2-7,TRBV6-6,NA,NA,CASSSQLGPNYEQYF,TGTGCCAGCAGTTCTCAGCTGGGACCAAACTACGAGCAGTACTTC
TRBJ2-7,TRBV29-1,NA,NA,CSVEGAGYEQYF,TGCAGCGTTGAAGGGGCAGGCTACGAGCAGTACTTC
TRBJ1-1,TRBV19,NA,NA,CASSTDEGTEAFF,TGTGCCAGTAGTACGGACGAGGGCACTGAAGCTTTCTTT
TRBJ1-6,TRBV3-1/TRBV3-2,TRBD1,NA,CASSPPGTGGNSPLHF,TGTGCCAGCAGCCCCCCCGGGACAGGGGGCAATTCACCCCTCCACTTT
TRBJ2-7,TRBV3-1/TRBV3-2,TRBD1,NA,CASSRDSSYEQYF,TGTGCCAGCAGCCGGGACAGCTCCTACGAGCAGTACTTC
TRBJ1-5,TRBV11-3,NA,few,CASSFWGARGDQPQHF,TGTGCCAGCAGCTTTTGGGGGGCGCGGGGGGATCAGCCCCAGCATTTT
TRBJ1-1,TRBV29-1,TRBD1,NA,CSVVTGGETEAFF,TGCAGCGTTGTCACAGGGGGGGAAACTGAAGCTTTCTTT
TRBJ1-5,TRBV6-5,TRBD1,NA,CASSSGQGAYQPQHF,TGTGCCAGCAGTTCTGGACAGGGAGCGTACCAGCCCCAGCATTTT
TRBJ1-1,TRBV5-6,NA,NA,CASSLGGGTEAFF,TGTGCCAGCAGCTTGGGAGGGGGGACTGAAGCTTTCTTT
TRBJ1-2,TRBV30,NA,NA,CALYRQVEYGYTF,TGTGCTCTGTATCGACAGGTTGAGTATGGCTACACCTTC
TRBJ2-3,TRBV5-1,NA,NA,CASSLGSLGTDTQYF,TGCGCCAGCAGCTTGGGCAGCCTGGGGACAGATACGCAGTATTTT
TRBJ2-1,TRBV9,NA,NA,CASSARPPTGEQFF,TGTGCCAGCAGCGCCCGACCTCCGACAGGTGAGCAGTTCTTC
TRBJ2-3,TRBV9,TRBD2,NA,CASSGAGGPTDTQYF,TGTGCCAGCAGCGGGGCGGGGGGGCCCACAGATACGCAGTATTTT
TRBJ1-1,TRBV10-3,TRBD1,NA,CAISESWDSKAFF,TGTGCCATCAGTGAATCGTGGGACAGCAAAGCTTTCTTT
TRBJ2-1,TRBV6-1,TRBD2,NA,CASSGPSGTGINEQFF,TGTGCCAGCAGTGGTCCTAGCGGGACTGGGATCAATGAGCAGTTCTTC
TRBJ1-1,TRBV12-5,TRBD1,NA,CASGFPSNRGPNTEAFF,TGTGCTAGTGGTTTCCCGTCGAACAGGGGGCCGAACACTGAAGCTTTCTTT
TRBJ2-5,TRBV7-9,NA,NA,CASSHTDGKETQYF,TGTGCCAGCAGCCATACCGACGGGAAAGAGACCCAGTACTTC
TRBJ1-2,TRBV12-3/TRBV12-4,NA,NA,CASSYRGVGYTF,TGTGCCAGCAGCTATAGGGGGGTTGGCTACACCTTC
TRBJ2-5,TRBV9,NA,NA,CASSVGPLKETQYF,TGTGCCAGCAGCGTAGGCCCCTTGAAAGAGACCCAGTACTTC
TRBJ2-7,TRBV7-9,TRBD1,NA,CASSSPGQTYYEQYF,TGTGCCAGCAGTTCCCCGGGACAGACCTACTACGAGCAGTACTTC
TRBJ2-5,TRBV14,TRBD2,NA,CASSQDSYGTSGRVKTQYF,TGTGCCAGCAGCCAAGACTCTTACGGGACTAGCGGGAGGGTAAAGACCCAGTACTTC
TRBJ2-3,TRBV27,TRBD2,NA,CASSPAGEADTQYF,TGTGCCAGCAGTCCAGCGGGAGAAGCAGATACGCAGTATTTT
TRBJ1-5,TRBV19,TRBD1,NA,CASSRQGQSNQPQHF,TGTGCCAGTAGTAGACAGGGTCAGAGCAATCAGCCCCAGCATTTT
TRBJ1-2,TRBV7-3,NA,NA,CASSLDTNYGYTF,TGTGCCAGCAGCTTGGACACTAACTATGGCTACACCTTC
TRBJ2-7,TRBV6-5,TRBD2,NA,CASSYGEGSYF,TGTGCCAGCAGTTACGGGGAGGGGTCGTACTTC
TRBJ1-2,TRBV3-1/TRBV3-2,NA,NA,CASSPRGEGYGYTF,TGTGCCAGCAGCCCCCGAGGGGAAGGCTATGGCTACACCTTC
TRBJ1-5,TRBV6-2/TRBV6-3,NA,NA,CASSPTGRLNQPQHF,TGTGCCAGCAGTCCGACGGGACGGCTCAATCAGCCCCAGCATTTT
TRBJ1-2,TRBV6-1,NA,NA,CASSEGYGYTF,TGTGCCAGCAGTGAAGGCTATGGCTACACCTTC
TRBJ2-1,TRBV7-8,NA,NA,CASTVSTAETPREQFF,TGTGCCAGCACCGTCTCAACCGCGGAGACCCCCCGGGAGCAGTTCTTC
TRBJ2-7,TRBV7-9,NA,NA,CASSALRDFSYEQYF,TGTGCCAGCAGCGCCCTCCGGGACTTCTCCTACGAGCAGTACTTC
TRBJ2-6,TRBV20-1,NA,NA,CSASEGHGSGANVLTF,TGCAGTGCTAGTGAGGGGCACGGCTCTGGGGCCAACGTCCTGACTTTC
TRBJ2-5,TRBV27,NA,NA,CASSLSQGEGGETQYF,TGTGCCAGCAGTTTATCCCAGGGGGAGGGCGGAGAGACCCAGTACTTC
TRBJ2-7,TRBV27,NA,NA,CASSSPGWGQYF,TGTGCCAGCAGTTCCCCCGGGTGGGGGCAGTACTTC
TRBJ2-7,TRBV5-6,NA,NA,CASSLDSGSRVDEQYF,TGTGCCAGCAGCTTGGACTCGGGGTCCCGGGTCGACGAGCAGTACTTC
TRBJ2-2,TRBV18,NA,NA,CASSPPGQSTGELFF,TGTGCCAGCTCACCTCCGGGGCAGAGCACCGGGGAGCTGTTTTTT
TRBJ2-3,TRBV5-1,NA,NA,CASSLAVPSTDTQYF,TGCGCCAGCAGCTTGGCTGTCCCTAGCACAGATACGCAGTATTTT
TRBJ2-7,TRBV28,NA,NA,CASSHAGKTYEQYF,TGTGCCAGCAGCCACGCGGGGAAGACCTACGAGCAGTACTTC
TRBJ1-2,TRBV6-6,TRBD1,once,CASSAPGTGAHYGYTF,TGTGCCAGCAGTGCACCCGGGACAGGGGCCCACTATGGCTACACCTTC
TRBJ1-2,TRBV28,NA,NA,CASSSQTGAMNGYTF,TGTGCCAGCAGTTCTCAGACAGGAGCTATGAATGGCTACACCTTC